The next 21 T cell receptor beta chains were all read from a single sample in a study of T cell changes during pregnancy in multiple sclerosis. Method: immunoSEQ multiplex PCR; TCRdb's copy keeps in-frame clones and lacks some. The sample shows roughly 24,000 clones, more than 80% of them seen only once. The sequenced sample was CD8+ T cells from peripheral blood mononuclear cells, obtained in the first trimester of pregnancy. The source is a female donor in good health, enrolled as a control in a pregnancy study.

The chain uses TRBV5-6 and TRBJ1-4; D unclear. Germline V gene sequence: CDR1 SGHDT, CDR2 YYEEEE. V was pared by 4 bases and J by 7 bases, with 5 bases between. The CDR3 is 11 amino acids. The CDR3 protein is CASSRAEKLFF. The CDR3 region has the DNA TGTGCCAGCAGCCGCGCTGAAAAACTGTTTTTT.

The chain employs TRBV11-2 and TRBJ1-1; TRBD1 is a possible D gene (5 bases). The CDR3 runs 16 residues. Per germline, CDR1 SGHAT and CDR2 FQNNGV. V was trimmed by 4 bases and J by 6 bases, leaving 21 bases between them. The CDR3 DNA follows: TGTGCCAGCAGCTATTATAAGGGGTTGGGGCAGGCTGAAGCTTTCTTT. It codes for CASSYYKGLGQAEAFF.

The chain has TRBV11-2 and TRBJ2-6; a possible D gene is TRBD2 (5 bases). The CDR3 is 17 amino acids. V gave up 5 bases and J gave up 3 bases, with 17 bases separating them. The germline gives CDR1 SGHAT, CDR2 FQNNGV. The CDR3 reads CASSHNLGNFGANVLTF. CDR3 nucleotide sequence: TGTGCCAGCAGCCATAATCTCGGGAACTTTGGGGCCAACGTCCTGACTTTC.

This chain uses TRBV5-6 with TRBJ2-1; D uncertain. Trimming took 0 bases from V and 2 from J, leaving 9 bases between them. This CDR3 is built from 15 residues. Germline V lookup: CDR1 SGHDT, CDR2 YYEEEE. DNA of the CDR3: TGTGCCAGCAGCTTGGGCGTCTCAACCTACAATGAGCAGTTCTTC. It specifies CASSLGVSTYNEQFF.

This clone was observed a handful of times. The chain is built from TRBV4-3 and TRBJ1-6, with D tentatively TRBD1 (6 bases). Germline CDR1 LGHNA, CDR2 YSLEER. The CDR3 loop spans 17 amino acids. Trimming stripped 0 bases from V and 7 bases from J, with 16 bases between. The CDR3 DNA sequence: TGCGCCAGCAGCCAAGATCACAGGGTTAAAGGAAATTCACCCCTCCACTTT. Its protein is CASSQDHRVKGNSPLHF.

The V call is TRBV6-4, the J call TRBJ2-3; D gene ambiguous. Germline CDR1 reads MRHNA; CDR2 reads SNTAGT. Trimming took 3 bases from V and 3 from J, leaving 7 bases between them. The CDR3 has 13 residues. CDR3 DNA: TGTGCCAGCAGTGATACGGTTACAGATACGCAGTATTTT. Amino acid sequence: CASSDTVTDTQYF.

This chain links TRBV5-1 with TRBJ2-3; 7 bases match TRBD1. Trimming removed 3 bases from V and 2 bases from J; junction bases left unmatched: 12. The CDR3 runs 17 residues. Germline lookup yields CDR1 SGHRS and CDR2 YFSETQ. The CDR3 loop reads CASSSSRDRSYTDTQYF. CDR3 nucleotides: TGCGCCAGCAGCTCCAGCAGGGACAGATCTTACACAGATACGCAGTATTTT.

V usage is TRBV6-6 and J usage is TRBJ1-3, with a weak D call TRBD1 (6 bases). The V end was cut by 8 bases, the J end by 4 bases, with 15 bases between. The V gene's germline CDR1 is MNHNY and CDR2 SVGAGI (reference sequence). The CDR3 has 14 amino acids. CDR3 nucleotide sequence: TGTGCCAGCGCATCAGGGGCGGCCGGAAACACCATATATTTT. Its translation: CASASGAAGNTIYF.

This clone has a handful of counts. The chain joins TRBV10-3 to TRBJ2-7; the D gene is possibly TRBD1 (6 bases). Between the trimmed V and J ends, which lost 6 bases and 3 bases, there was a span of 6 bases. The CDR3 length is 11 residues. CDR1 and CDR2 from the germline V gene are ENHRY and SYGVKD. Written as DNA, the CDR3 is TGTGCCATCAGACAGGGCTACGAGCAGTACTTC. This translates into CAIRQGYEQYF.

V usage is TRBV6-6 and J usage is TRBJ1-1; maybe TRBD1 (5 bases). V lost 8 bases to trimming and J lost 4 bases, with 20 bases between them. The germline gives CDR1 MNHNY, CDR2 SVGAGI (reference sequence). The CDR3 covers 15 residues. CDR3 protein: CASAMNGGLGTEAFF. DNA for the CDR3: TGTGCCAGCGCTATGAATGGGGGACTGGGCACTGAAGCTTTCTTT.

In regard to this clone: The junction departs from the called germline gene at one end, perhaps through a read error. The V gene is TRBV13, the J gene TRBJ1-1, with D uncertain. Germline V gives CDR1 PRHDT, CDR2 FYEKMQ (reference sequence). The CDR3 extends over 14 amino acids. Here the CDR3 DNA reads TGTGCCAACAGCGAGCGGACCCTTAGCACTGAAGCTTTCTTT. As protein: CANSERTLSTEAFF.

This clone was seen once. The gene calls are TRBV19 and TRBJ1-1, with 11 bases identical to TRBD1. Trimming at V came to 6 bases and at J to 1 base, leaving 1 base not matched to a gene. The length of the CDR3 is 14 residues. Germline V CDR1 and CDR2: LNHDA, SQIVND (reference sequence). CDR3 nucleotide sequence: TGTGCCAGTAGCGGGACAGGGGGGAACACTGAAGCTTTCTTT. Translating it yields CASSGTGGNTEAFF.

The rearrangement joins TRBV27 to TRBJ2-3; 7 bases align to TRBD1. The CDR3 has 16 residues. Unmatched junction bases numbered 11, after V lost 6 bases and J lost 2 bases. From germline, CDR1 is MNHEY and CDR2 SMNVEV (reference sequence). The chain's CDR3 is CASRPQTGINTDTQYF. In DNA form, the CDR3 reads TGTGCCAGCAGGCCACAGACAGGGATAAACACAGATACGCAGTATTTT.

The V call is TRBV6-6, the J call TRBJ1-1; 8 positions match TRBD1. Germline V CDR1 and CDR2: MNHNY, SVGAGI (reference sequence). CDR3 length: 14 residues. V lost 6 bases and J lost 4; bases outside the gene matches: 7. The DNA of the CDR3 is TGTGCCAGCAGCCCTGACAGGGGACTCACTGAAGCTTTCTTT. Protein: CASSPDRGLTEAFF.

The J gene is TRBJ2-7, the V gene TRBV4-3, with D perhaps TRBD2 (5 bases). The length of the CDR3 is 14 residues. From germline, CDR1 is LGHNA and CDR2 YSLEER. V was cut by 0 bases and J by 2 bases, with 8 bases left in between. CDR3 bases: TGCGCCAGCAGCCAAGACGAGGGCACCTACGAGCAGTACTTC. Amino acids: CASSQDEGTYEQYF.

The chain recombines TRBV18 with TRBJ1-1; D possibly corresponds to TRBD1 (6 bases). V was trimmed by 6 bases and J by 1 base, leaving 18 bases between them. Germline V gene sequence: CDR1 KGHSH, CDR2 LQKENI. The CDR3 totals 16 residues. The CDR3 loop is CASSHDRSRPNTEAFF. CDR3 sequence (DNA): TGTGCCAGCTCCCACGACAGGAGTCGACCGAACACTGAAGCTTTCTTT.

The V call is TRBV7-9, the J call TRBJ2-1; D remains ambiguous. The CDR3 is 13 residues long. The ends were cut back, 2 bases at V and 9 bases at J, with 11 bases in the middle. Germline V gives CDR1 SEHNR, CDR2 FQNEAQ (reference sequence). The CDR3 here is CASSLYSRSEQFF. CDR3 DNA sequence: TGTGCCAGCAGCTTATATAGCCGGAGTGAGCAGTTCTTC.

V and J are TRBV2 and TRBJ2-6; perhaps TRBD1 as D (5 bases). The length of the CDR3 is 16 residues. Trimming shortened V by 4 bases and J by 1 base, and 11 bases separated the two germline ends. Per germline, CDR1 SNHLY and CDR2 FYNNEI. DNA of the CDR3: TGTGCCAGCAGTGCCGCGACAGATTCTGGGGCCAACGTCCTGACTTTC. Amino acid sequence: CASSAATDSGANVLTF. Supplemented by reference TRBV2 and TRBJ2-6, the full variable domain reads EPEVTQTPSHQVTQMGQEVILRCVPISNHLYFYWYRQILGQKVEFLVSFYNNEISEKSEIFDDQFSVERPDGSNFTLKIRSTKLEDSAMYFCASSAATDSGANVLTFGAGSRLTVL.

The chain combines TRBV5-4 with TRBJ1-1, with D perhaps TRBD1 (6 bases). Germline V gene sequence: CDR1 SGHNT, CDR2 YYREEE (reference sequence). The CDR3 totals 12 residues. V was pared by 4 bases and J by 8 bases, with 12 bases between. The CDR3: CASSTGQSEAFF. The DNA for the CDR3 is TGTGCCAGCAGCACCGGACAGTCCGAAGCTTTCTTT.

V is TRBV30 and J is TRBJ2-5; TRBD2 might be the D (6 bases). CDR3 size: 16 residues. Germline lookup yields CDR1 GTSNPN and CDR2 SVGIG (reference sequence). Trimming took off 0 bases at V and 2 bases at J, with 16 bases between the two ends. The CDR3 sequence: CAWSVGLGDSQETQYF. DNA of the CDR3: TGTGCCTGGAGTGTCGGGTTAGGGGACTCGCAAGAGACCCAGTACTTC.

The CDR3 protein is CASSLRMRNGYTF. For the CDR3, the DNA is TGTGCCAGCAGTTTAAGAATGAGAAATGGCTACACCTTC. The chain has TRBV28 and TRBJ1-2, with D unresolved. The CDR3 has 13 amino acids. Germline-derived CDR1 and CDR2 are MDHEN and SYDVKM. The V and J ends lost 2 bases and 6 bases respectively, with 10 bases between them.